Following are 9 T cell receptor beta chains from one sample sequenced in a study of blood T cell repertoires in COVID-19. Sequencing used immunoSEQ multiplex PCR; TCRdb keeps in-frame clones, though not all of them. The data show approximately 150,000 clones, approximately 88% seen once. Sequenced: peripheral blood. Receptors originate from an elderly woman with acute or convalescent COVID-19.

The DNA for the CDR3 is TGTGCCAGCAGCTTAGTCGGGACAGACTCCTACGAGCAGTACTTC. Protein sequence: CASSLVGTDSYEQYF. This rearrangement joins TRBV7-2 to TRBJ2-7; 7 nucleotides align to TRBD1. Trimming at V came to 1 base and at J to 0 bases, leaving 3 bases not matched to a gene. The CDR3 runs to 15 residues. Germline V gene data show CDR1 as SGHTA and CDR2 as FQGNSA.

V and J are TRBV10-3 and TRBJ1-5, with D perhaps matching TRBD1 (5 bases). CDR3 length equals 13 residues. Trimming shortened V by 0 bases and J by 5 bases, and 5 bases separated the two germline ends. Per the germline V gene, CDR1 is ENHRY and CDR2 is SYGVKD. CDR3 protein: CAISESQDQPQHF. The CDR3 region has the DNA TGTGCCATCAGTGAGTCACAGGATCAGCCCCAGCATTTT.

The chain has TRBV5-1 and TRBJ2-3; 13 bases are shared with TRBD2. CDR3 length: 13 amino acids. With V trimmed by 0 bases and J by 14 bases, 3 bases remained unmatched. Germline CDR1 is SGHRS and CDR2 is YFSETQ. CDR3 amino acids: CASSLGTSGSLYF. The CDR3 DNA follows: TGCGCCAGCAGCTTGGGGACTAGCGGGAGCTTGTATTTT. The full variable domain, rest sourced from reference TRBV5-1 and TRBJ2-3, is KAGVTQTPRYLIKTRGQQVTLSCSPISGHRSVSWYQQTPGQGLQFLFEYFSETQRNKGNFPGRFSGRQFSNSRSEMNVSTLELGDSALYLCASSLGTSGSLYFGPGTRLTVL.

This clone was seen only a few times. The chain combines TRBV5-1 with TRBJ1-4; TRBD1 matches at 10 bases. CDR3 length: 15 amino acids. From germline, CDR1 is SGHRS and CDR2 YFSETQ. J gave up 5 bases and V 4 bases, and 5 bases lay outside the gene matches. DNA of the CDR3: TGCGCCAGCAGCAACCCGGGACAGGGGAATGAAAAACTGTTTTTT. It specifies CASSNPGQGNEKLFF.

This chain uses TRBV5-4 with TRBJ2-1; 15 positions match TRBD2. Germline lookup yields CDR1 SGHNT and CDR2 YYREEE (reference sequence). After removal of 4 bases from V and 15 bases from J, the junction contained 11 bases not matched to a gene. The CDR3 is 15 residues long. CDR3 loop: CASSPGLAGGAPPFF. DNA for the CDR3: TGTGCCAGCAGCCCGGGACTAGCGGGGGGCGCCCCCCCGTTCTTC.

The chain employs TRBV12-3 or TRBV12-4 and TRBJ1-1; D gene unclear. V lost 6 bases and J 3 bases, leaving 11 bases between the germline ends. The CDR3 contains 13 residues. This CDR3 is CASRRRADTEAFF. Written as DNA, the CDR3 is TGTGCCAGCAGAAGGCGGGCGGACACTGAAGCTTTCTTT.

The genes are TRBV6-2 or TRBV6-3 and TRBJ2-3; 9 bases match TRBD2. The CDR3 is 16 residues long. The V and J ends lost 0 bases and 7 bases, in that order; junction bases with no gene match: 8. Per germline, CDR1 MNHEY and CDR2 SVGEGT. The CDR3: CASSYSTRGGAHTQYF. For the CDR3, the DNA is TGTGCCAGCAGTTACTCAACGCGGGGGGGTGCTCATACGCAGTATTTT.

This clone has only one observation. This chain connects TRBV7-2 to TRBJ2-4; D uncertain. The CDR3 sequence is 16 residues long. With 1 base removed from V and 1 base from J, the gap between germline ends came to 11 bases. From germline, CDR1 is SGHTA and CDR2 FQGNSA. The CDR3 protein is CASSLDSRLAKNIQYF. DNA for the CDR3: TGTGCCAGCAGCTTAGATTCCAGGTTGGCCAAAAACATTCAGTACTTC. Combining the CDR3 with reference TRBV7-2 and TRBJ2-4 gives the whole variable domain GAGVSQSPSNKVTEKGKDVELRCDPISGHTALYWYRQSLGQGLEFLIYFQGNSAPDKSGLPSDRFSAERTGGSVSTLTIQRTQQEDSAVYLCASSLDSRLAKNIQYFGAGTRLSVL.

The chain carries TRBV7-2 and TRBJ1-2, with 7 bases fitting TRBD1. Trimming took 6 bases from V and 5 from J; bases not matched to a gene: 9. The CDR3 extends over 14 amino acids. Germline CDR1 reads SGHTA; CDR2 reads FQGNSA. As DNA, the CDR3 is TGTGCCAGCAGGTCGACAGGGAATAAATATGGCTACACCTTC. This sequence encodes CASRSTGNKYGYTF. Full variable domain (missing parts from reference TRBV7-2 and TRBJ1-2): GAGVSQSPSNKVTEKGKDVELRCDPISGHTALYWYRQSLGQGLEFLIYFQGNSAPDKSGLPSDRFSAERTGGSVSTLTIQRTQQEDSAVYLCASRSTGNKYGYTFGSGTRLTVV.